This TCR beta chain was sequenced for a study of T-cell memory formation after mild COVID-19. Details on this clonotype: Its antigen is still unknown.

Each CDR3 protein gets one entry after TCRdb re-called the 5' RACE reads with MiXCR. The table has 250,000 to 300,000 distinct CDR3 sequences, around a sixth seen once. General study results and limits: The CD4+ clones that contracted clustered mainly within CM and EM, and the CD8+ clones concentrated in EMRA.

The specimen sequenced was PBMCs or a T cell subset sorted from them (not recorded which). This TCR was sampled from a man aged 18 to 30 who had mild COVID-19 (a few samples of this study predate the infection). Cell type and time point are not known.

CDR3 region: CASTSFTRVTEAFF. In nucleotides, the CDR3 is TGTGCCAGCACCTCATTTACAAGGGTCACTGAAGCTTTCTTT. This chain joins TRBV12-3 or TRBV12-4 and TRBJ1-1; D is unclear. The CDR3 consists of 14 residues. V gave up 7 bases and J gave up 4 bases, with 16 bases separating them.